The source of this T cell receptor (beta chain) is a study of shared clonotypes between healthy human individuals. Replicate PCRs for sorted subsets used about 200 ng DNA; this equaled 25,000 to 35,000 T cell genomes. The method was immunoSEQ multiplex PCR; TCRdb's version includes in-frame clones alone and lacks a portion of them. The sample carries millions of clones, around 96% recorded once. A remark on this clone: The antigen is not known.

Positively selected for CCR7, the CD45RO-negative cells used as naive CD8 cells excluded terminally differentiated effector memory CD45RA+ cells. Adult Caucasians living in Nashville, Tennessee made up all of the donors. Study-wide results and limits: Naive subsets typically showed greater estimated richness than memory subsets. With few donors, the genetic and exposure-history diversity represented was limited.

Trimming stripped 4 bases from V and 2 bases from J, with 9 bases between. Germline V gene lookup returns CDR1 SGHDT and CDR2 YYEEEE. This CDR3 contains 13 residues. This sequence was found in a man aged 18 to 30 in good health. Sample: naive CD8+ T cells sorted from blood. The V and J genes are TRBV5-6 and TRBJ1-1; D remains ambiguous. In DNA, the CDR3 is TGTGCCAGCAGCGGCTCAGACAACACTGAAGCTTTCTTT. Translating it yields CASSGSDNTEAFF.